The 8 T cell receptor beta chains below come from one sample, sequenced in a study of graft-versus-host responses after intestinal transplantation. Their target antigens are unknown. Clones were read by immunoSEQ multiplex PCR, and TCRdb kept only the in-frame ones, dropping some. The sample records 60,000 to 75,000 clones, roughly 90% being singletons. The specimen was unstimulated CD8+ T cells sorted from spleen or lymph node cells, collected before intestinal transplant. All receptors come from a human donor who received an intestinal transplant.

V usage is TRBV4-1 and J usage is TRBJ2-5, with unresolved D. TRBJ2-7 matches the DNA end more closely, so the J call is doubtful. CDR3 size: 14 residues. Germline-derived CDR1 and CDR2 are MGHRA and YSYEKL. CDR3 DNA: TGCGCCAGCAGCCAGCCTAGTGTTTCCTACGAGCAGTACTTC. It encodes CASSQPSVSYEQYF.

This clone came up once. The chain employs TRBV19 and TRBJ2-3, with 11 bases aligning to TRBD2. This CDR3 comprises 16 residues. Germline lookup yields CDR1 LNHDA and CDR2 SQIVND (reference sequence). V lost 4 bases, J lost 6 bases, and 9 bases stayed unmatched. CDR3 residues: CASSRRLAGSQDTQYF. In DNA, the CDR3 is TGTGCCAGTAGTAGACGACTAGCGGGATCTCAGGATACGCAGTATTTT.

The CDR3 nucleotides read TGTGCCAGCAGCGCCCTTAGCGGGACCTCGTACAATGAGCAGTTCTTC. Its protein product is CASSALSGTSYNEQFF. V and J are TRBV9 and TRBJ2-1; TRBD2 agrees at 8 bases. Losses at the gene ends were 3 bases for V and 4 bases for J; bases not matched to a gene: 9. The CDR3 contains 16 residues. Germline V gene lookup returns CDR1 SGDLS and CDR2 YYNGEE.

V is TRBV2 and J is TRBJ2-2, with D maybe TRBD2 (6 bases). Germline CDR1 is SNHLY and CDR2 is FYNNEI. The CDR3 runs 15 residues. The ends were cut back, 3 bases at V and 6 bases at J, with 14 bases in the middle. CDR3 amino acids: CASSERGRTAGELFF. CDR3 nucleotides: TGTGCCAGCAGTGAGCGAGGGAGGACTGCCGGGGAGCTGTTTTTT.

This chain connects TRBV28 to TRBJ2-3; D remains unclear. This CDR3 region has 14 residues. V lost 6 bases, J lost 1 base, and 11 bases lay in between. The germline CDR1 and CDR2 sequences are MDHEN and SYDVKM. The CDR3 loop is CASSSREGTDTQYF. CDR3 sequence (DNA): TGTGCCAGCAGCTCCCGAGAGGGCACAGATACGCAGTATTTT.

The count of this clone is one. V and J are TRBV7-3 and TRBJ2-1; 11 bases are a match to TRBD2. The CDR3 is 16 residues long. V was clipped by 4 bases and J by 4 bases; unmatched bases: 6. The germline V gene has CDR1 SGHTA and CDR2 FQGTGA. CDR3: CASSSDSGGGYNEQFF. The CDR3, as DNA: TGTGCCAGCAGCTCCGATAGCGGGGGGGGGTACAATGAGCAGTTCTTC. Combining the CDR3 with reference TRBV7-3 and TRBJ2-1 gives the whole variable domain GAGVSQTPSNKVTEKGKYVELRCDPISGHTALYWYRQSLGQGPEFLIYFQGTGAADDSGLPNDRFFAVRPEGSVSTLKIQRTERGDSAVYLCASSSDSGGGYNEQFFGPGTRLTVL.

In DNA form, the CDR3 reads TGTGCCAGCAGCTCTCTCACCTGGACTAGCGGGGAGACCCAGTACTTC. This sequence encodes CASSSLTWTSGETQYF. V and J are TRBV28 and TRBJ2-5; 11 nucleotides match TRBD2. From germline, CDR1 is MDHEN and CDR2 SYDVKM. There are 16 residues in the CDR3. V lost 6 bases and J lost 5; bases outside the gene matches: 11.

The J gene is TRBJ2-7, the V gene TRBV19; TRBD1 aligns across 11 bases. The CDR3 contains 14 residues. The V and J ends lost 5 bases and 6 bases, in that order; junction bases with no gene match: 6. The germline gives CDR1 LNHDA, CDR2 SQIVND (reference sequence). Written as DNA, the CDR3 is TGTGCCAGTAGTCTCGCCGGGACAGGGGGCGAGCAGTACTTC. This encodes CASSLAGTGGEQYF.